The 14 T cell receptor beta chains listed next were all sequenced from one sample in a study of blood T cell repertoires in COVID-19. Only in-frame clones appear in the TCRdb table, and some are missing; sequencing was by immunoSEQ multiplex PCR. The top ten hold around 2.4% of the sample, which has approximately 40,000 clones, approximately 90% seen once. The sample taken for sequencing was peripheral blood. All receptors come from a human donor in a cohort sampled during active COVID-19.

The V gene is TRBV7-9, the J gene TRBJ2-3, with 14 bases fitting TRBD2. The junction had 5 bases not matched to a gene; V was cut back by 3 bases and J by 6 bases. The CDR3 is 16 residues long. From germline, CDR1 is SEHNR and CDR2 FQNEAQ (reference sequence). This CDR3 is CASSLGTSGGGDTQYF. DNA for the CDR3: TGTGCCAGCAGCTTGGGGACTAGCGGGGGAGGCGATACGCAGTATTTT.

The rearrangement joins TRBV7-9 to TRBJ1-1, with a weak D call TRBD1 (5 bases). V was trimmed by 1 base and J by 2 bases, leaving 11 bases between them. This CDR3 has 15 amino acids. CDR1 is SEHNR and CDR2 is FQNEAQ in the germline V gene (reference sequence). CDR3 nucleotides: TGTGCCAGCAGCTTAGTGGGGACTTTTAACACTGAAGCTTTCTTT. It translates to CASSLVGTFNTEAFF. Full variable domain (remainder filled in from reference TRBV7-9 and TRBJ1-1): DTGVSQNPRHKITKRGQNVTFRCDPISEHNRLYWYRQTLGQGPEFLTYFQNEAQLEKSRLLSDRFSAERPKGSFSTLEIQRTEQGDSAMYLCASSLVGTFNTEAFFGQGTRLTVV.

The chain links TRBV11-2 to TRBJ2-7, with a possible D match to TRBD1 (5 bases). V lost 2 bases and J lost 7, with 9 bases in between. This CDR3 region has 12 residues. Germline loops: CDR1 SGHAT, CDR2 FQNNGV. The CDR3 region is CASSLKRQEQYF. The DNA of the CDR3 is TGTGCCAGCAGCTTAAAGAGACAGGAGCAGTACTTC.

Here the CDR3 DNA reads TGTGCCAGCAGCAAAGTGCAGGCCTCGGCGCAAGAGTTGTACTTC. Translation gives CASSKVQASAQELYF. The genes are TRBV9 and TRBJ2-7, with D unclear. Trimming shortened V by 4 bases and J by 12 bases, and 26 bases separated the two germline ends. Germline values: CDR1 SGDLS, CDR2 YYNGEE. The CDR3 is made up of 15 amino acids.

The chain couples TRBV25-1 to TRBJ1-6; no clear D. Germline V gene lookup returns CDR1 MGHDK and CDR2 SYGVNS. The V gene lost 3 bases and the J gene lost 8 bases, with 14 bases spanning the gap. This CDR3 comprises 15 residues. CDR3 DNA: TGTGCCAGCAGTGACCGGGTCGCCGCCTATTCACCCCTCCACTTT. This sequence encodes CASSDRVAAYSPLHF.

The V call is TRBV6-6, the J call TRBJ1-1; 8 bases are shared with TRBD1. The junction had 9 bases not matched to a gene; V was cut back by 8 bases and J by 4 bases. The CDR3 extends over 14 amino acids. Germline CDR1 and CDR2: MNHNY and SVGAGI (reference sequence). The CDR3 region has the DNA TGTGCCAGCGGATTAGGACAGGGCTTCACTGAAGCTTTCTTT. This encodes CASGLGQGFTEAFF.

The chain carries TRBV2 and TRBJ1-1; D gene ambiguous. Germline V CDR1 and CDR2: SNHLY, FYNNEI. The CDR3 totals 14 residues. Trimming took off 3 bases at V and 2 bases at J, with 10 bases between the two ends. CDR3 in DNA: TGTGCCAGCAGTGACCTGGGCACAAACACTGAAGCTTTCTTT. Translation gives CASSDLGTNTEAFF.

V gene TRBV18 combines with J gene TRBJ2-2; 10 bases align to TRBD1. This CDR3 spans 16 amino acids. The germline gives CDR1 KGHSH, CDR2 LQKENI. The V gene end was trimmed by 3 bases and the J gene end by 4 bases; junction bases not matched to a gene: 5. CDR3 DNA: TGTGCCAGCTCACCGAGGACAGGGGGTATCACCGGGGAGCTGTTTTTT. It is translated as CASSPRTGGITGELFF.

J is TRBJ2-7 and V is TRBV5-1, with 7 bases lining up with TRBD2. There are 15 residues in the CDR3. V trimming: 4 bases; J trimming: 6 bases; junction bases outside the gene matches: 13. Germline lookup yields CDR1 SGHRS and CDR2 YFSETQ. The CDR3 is CASSQFAGVSGEQYF. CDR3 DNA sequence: TGCGCCAGCAGCCAGTTCGCGGGGGTAAGCGGCGAGCAGTACTTC.

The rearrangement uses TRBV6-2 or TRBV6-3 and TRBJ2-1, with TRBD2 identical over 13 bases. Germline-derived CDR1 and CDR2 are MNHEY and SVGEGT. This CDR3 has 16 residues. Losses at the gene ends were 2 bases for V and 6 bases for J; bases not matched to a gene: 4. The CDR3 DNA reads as TGTGCCAGCAGTTACAGACTAGCGGGGGGCCGCAATGAGCAGTTCTTC. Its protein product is CASSYRLAGGRNEQFF.

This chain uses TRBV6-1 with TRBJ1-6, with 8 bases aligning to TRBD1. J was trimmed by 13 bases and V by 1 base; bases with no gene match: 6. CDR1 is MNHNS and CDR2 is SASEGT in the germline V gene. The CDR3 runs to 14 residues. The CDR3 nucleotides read TGTGCCAGCAGTGAAGTAGGACAGGGCTTGCCCCTCCACTTT. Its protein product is CASSEVGQGLPLHF.

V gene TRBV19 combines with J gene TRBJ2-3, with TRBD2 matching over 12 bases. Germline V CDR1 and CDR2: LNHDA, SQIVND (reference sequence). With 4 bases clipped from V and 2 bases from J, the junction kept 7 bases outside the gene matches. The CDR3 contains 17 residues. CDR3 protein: CASSTPSGGAPTDTQYF. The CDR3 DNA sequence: TGTGCCAGTAGTACCCCTAGCGGGGGGGCCCCCACAGATACGCAGTATTTT.

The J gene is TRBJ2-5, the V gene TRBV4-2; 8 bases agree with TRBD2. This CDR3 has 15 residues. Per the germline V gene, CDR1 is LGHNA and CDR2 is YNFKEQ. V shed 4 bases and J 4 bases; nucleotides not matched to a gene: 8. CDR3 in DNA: TGTGCCAGCAGCCTCTTAGCGGGGCGGGGAGAGACCCAGTACTTC. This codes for CASSLLAGRGETQYF.

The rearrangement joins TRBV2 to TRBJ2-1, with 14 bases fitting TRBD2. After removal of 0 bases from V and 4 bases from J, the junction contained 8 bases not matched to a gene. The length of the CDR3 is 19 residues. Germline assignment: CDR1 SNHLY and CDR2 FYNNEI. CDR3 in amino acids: CASSEAPGTSGGSYNEQFF. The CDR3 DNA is TGTGCCAGCAGTGAAGCACCCGGGACTAGCGGGGGATCGTACAATGAGCAGTTCTTC. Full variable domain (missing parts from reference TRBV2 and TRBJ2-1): EPEVTQTPSHQVTQMGQEVILRCVPISNHLYFYWYRQILGQKVEFLVSFYNNEISEKSEIFDDQFSVERPDGSNFTLKIRSTKLEDSAMYFCASSEAPGTSGGSYNEQFFGPGTRLTVL.